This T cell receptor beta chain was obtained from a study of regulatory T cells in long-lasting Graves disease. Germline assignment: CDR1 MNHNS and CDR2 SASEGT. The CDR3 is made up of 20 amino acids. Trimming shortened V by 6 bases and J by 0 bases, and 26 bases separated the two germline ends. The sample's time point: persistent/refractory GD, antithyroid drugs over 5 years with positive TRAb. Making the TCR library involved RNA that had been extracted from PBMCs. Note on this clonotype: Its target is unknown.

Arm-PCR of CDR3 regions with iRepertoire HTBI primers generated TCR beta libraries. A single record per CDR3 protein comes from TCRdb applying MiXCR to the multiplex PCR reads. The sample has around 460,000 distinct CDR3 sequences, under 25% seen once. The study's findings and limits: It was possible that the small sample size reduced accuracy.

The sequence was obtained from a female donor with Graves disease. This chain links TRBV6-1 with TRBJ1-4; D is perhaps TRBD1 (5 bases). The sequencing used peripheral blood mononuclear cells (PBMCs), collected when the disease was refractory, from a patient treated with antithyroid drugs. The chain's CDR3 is CASSRGAPGGGTATNEKLFF. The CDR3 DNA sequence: TGTGCCAGCAGCCGAGGGGCGCCTGGGGGGGGAACTGCAACTAATGAAAAACTGTTTTTT.